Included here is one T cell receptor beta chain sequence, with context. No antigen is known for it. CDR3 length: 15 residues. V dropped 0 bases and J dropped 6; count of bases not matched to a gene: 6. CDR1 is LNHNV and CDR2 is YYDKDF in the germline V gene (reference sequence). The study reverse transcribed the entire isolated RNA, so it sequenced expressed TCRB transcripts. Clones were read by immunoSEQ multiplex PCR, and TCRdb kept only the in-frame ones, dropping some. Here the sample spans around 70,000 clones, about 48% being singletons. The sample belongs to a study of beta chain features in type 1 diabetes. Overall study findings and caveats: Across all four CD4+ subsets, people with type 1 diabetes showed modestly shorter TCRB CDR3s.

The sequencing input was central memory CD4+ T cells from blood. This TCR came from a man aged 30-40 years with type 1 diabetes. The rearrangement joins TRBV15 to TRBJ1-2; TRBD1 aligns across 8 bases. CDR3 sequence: CATSRDVQGGDGYTF. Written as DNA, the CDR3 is TGTGCCACCAGCAGAGATGTACAGGGGGGGGATGGCTACACCTTC.